A selection of T cell receptor beta chains follows, all from one sample in a study of blood T cell repertoires in COVID-19. Sequenced by immunoSEQ multiplex PCR; TCRdb stores in-frame clones only, minus some. The table has around 180,000 clones, around 85% seen once; the top ten hold under 7.5%. The source material was peripheral blood. Receptor source: an elderly man with COVID-19, enrolled during active disease. Both conserved end residues are part of each CDR3. Size is stated for part of the rows, as once, few or many counts, or as a class when the clone is expanded.

>TRBJ2-1|TRBV28|.
CASTSYDGKRYNEQFF
>TRBJ2-3|TRBV6-5|.
CASRWDSINTDTQYF
>TRBJ1-1|TRBV9|.
CASSPGQGGQTEAFF
>TRBJ2-5|TRBV5-5|.
CASSSGGLEETQYF
>TRBJ1-2|TRBV5-1|once
CASSFDTFGGYTF
>TRBJ1-1|TRBV9|.
CASSYRDRDSEAFF
>TRBJ2-1|TRBV6-2/TRBV6-3|.
CASSSGTIRTEQFF
>TRBJ1-4|TRBV6-1|.
CASSEGDSHEKLFF
>TRBJ2-3|TRBV5-1|few
CASSLQGDTQYF
>TRBJ2-7|TRBV6-6|.
CASSYGDGLGTEQYF